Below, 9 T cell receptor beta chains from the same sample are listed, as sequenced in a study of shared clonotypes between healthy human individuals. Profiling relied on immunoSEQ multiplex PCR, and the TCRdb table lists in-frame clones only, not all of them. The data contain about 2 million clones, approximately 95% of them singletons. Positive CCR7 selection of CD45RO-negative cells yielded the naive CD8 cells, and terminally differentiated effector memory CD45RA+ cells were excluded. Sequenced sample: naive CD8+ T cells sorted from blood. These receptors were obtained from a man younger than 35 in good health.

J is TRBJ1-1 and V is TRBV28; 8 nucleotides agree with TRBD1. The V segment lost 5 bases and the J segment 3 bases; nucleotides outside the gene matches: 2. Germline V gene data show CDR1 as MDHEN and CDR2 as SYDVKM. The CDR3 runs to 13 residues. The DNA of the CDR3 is TGTGCCAGCAGTACACAGGGGGACACTGAAGCTTTCTTT. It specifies CASSTQGDTEAFF.

CDR3 protein: CASSLGVFIRADNQETQYF. The CDR3 bases are TGTGCCAGCAGCTTAGGGGTATTTATTCGGGCAGACAACCAAGAGACCCAGTACTTC. V is TRBV7-9 and J is TRBJ2-5; D is unresolved. This CDR3 region has 19 residues. Trimming removed 1 base at V and 0 bases at J, with 21 bases between. The V gene's germline CDR1 is SEHNR and CDR2 FQNEAQ (reference sequence).

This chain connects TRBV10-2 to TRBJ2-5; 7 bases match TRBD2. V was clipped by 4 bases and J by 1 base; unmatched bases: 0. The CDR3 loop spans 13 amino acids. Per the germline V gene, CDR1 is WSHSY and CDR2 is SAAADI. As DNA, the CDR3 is TGCGCCAGCAGTGGGGGGGGCCAAGAGACCCAGTACTTC. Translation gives CASSGGGQETQYF.

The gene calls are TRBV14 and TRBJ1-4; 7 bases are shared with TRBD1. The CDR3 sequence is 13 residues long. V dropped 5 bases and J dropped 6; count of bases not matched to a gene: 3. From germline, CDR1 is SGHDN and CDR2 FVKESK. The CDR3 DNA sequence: TGTGCCAGCAGCTTCGACAGGGATGAAAAACTGTTTTTT. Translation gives CASSFDRDEKLFF.

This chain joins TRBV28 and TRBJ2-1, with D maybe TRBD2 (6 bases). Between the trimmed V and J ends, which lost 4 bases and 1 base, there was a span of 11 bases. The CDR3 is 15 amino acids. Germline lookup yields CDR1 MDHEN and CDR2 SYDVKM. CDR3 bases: TGTGCCAGCAGTTCCGGGGACTTTTCCTACAATGAGCAGTTCTTC. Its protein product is CASSSGDFSYNEQFF.

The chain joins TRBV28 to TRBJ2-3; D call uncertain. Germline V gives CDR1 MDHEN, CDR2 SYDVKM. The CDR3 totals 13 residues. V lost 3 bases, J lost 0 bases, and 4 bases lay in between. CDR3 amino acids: CASSLGSTDTQYF. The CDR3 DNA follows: TGTGCCAGCAGTTTGGGCAGCACAGATACGCAGTATTTT.

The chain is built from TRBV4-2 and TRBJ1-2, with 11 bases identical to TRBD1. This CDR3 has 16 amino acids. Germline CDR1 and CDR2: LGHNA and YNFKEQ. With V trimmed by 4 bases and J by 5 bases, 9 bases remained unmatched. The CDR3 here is CASSPRDRGEGYGYTF. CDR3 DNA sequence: TGTGCCAGCAGCCCACGGGACAGGGGGGAGGGATATGGCTACACCTTC.

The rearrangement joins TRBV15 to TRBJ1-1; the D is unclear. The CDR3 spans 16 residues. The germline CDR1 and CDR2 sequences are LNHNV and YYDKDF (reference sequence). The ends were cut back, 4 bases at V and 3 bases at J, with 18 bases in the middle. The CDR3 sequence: CATSTPFWDEDTEAFF. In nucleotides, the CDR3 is TGTGCCACCAGCACGCCCTTTTGGGATGAGGACACTGAAGCTTTCTTT.

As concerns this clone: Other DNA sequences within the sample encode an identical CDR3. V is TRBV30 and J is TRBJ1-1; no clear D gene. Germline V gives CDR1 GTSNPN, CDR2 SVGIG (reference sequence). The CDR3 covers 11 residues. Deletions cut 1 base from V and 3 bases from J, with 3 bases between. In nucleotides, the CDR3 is TGTGCCTGGAGTGGGGACACTGAAGCTTTCTTT. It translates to CAWSGDTEAFF.